This T cell receptor beta chain was identified during a study of T cell changes during pregnancy in multiple sclerosis. Trimming removed 5 bases from V and 4 bases from J; junction bases left unmatched: 7. From germline, CDR1 is MNHEY and CDR2 SMNVEV (reference sequence). The CDR3 sequence is 14 residues long. Assay used: immunoSEQ multiplex PCR; TCRdb lists only in-frame clones, some missing. Of tens of thousands of clones in the sample, 80% to 95% were seen once. This chain uses TRBV27 with TRBJ1-1; 7 bases align to TRBD1. The material was CD8+ T cells from peripheral blood mononuclear cells, obtained in the third trimester of pregnancy. The clonotype was recovered from a female donor in good health, enrolled as a control in a pregnancy study. CDR3 bases: TGTGCCAGCAGTCAGGACAGGCGGACCACTGAAGCTTTCTTT. Protein product: CASSQDRRTTEAFF.